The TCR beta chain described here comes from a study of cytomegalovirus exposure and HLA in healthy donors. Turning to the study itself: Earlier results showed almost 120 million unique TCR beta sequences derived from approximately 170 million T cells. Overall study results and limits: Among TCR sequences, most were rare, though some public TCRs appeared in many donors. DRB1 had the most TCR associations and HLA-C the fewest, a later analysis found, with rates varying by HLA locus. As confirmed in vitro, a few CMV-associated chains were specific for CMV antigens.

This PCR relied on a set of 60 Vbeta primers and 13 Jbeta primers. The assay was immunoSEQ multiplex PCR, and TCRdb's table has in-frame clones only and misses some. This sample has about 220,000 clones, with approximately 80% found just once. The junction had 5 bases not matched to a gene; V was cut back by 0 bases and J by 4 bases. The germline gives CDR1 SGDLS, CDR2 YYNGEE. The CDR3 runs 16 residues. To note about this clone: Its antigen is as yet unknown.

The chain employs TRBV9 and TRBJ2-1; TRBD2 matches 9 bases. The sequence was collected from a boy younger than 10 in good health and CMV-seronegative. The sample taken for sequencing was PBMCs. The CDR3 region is CASSVGWRGGYNEQFF. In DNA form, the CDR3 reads TGTGCCAGCAGCGTAGGTTGGCGGGGGGGATACAATGAGCAGTTCTTC.